These 7 T cell receptor beta chains came from one sample sequenced in a study of blood T cell repertoires in COVID-19. The table came from immunoSEQ multiplex PCR; TCRdb's copy has only in-frame clones and leaves some out. The sample carries about 87,000 clones, around 90% recorded once. The sample consisted of peripheral blood. These receptors all stem from a man between 35 and 55 years old with acute or convalescent COVID-19.

CDR3 amino acids: CASSVGQGYGAANTDTQYF. The CDR3 region has the DNA TGTGCCAGCAGCGTAGGACAGGGTTACGGAGCGGCTAACACAGATACGCAGTATTTT. V and J are TRBV5-5 and TRBJ2-3; TRBD1 aligns across 8 bases. V was pared by 4 bases and J by 2 bases, with 18 bases of the junction left unmatched. Germline V CDR1 and CDR2: SGHKS, YYEKEE (reference sequence). The CDR3 runs to 19 residues.

This clone showed up just once. The V and J genes are TRBV3-1 (or the pseudogene TRBV3-2) and TRBJ1-5; D possibly corresponds to TRBD1 (6 bases). V shed 1 base and J shed 7 bases, with 11 bases lying between them. This CDR3 contains 14 residues. Germline V gene sequence: CDR1 LGHDT, CDR2 YNNKEL (reference sequence). CDR3 protein: CASSQGGGNQPQHF. CDR3 DNA sequence: TGTGCCAGCAGCCAAGGAGGGGGTAACCAGCCCCAGCATTTT.

This clone was seen many times. The V and J genes are TRBV6-5 and TRBJ1-6, with 10 bases lining up with TRBD1. Germline V CDR1 and CDR2: MNHEY, SVGAGI. The CDR3 has 14 amino acids. Trimming removed 7 bases from V and 10 bases from J; junction bases left unmatched: 7. Here the CDR3 reads CASTSTGGRSPLHF. Written as DNA, the CDR3 is TGTGCCAGCACTTCGACAGGGGGCAGGTCACCCCTCCACTTT.

The genes are TRBV6-5 and TRBJ1-6, with TRBD1 as a possible D gene (5 bases). The ends were cut back, 5 bases at V and 9 bases at J, with 17 bases in the middle. The CDR3 consists of 15 residues. Per the germline V gene, CDR1 is MNHEY and CDR2 is SVGAGI. CDR3: CASSPSEGRVSPLHF. The CDR3 DNA reads TGTGCCAGCAGTCCTTCGGAGGGGAGAGTTTCACCCCTCCACTTT.

CDR3 bases: TGTGCCAGCAGCTTAGATCTAGCGACCGCCTCCTACGAGCAGTACTTC. Translating it yields CASSLDLATASYEQYF. This rearrangement joins TRBV5-4 to TRBJ2-7; maybe TRBD2 (6 bases). Trimming pared 2 bases from V and 0 bases from J, leaving 15 bases between. This CDR3 region has 16 residues. Germline V gene sequence: CDR1 SGHNT, CDR2 YYREEE (reference sequence). The full variable domain, completed using reference TRBV5-4 and TRBJ2-7, is ETGVTQSPTHLIKTRGQQVTLRCSSQSGHNTVSWYQQALGQGPQFIFQYYREEENGRGNFPPRFSGLQFPNYSSELNVNALELDDSALYLCASSLDLATASYEQYFGPGTRLTVT.

V is TRBV6-5 and J is TRBJ2-3; TRBD2 is a possible D gene (6 bases). Trimming shortened V by 9 bases and J by 4 bases, and 17 bases separated the two germline ends. The CDR3 is 14 residues long. Germline values: CDR1 MNHEY, CDR2 SVGAGI. This CDR3 reads CASRKLGGPDTQYF. CDR3 sequence (DNA): TGTGCCAGTCGAAAACTAGGAGGGCCAGATACGCAGTATTTT.

The chain uses TRBV6-5 and TRBJ2-5, with 7 bases lining up with TRBD1. Germline assignment: CDR1 MNHEY and CDR2 SVGAGI. The ends lost 6 bases at V and 6 bases at J; junction bases unmatched: 4. CDR3 length: 12 residues. The chain's CDR3 is CASRQGEQTQYF. Here the CDR3 DNA reads TGTGCCAGCAGGCAGGGGGAGCAGACCCAGTACTTC.